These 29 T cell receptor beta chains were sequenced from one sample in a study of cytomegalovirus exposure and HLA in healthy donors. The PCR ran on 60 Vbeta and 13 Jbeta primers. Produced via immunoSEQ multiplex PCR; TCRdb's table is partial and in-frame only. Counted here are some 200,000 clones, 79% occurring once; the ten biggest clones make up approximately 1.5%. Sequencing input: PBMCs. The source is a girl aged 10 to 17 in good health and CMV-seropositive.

The CDR3 region is CASSSARVSYEQYF. In nucleotides, the CDR3 is TGCGCCAGCAGCTCTGCCAGGGTATCGTACGAGCAGTACTTC. The chain carries TRBV4-1 and TRBJ2-7, with D possibly matching TRBD1 (5 bases). Germline lookup yields CDR1 MGHRA and CDR2 YSYEKL. Trimming cost V 5 bases and J 4 bases, with 15 bases left between them. The CDR3 contains 14 residues.

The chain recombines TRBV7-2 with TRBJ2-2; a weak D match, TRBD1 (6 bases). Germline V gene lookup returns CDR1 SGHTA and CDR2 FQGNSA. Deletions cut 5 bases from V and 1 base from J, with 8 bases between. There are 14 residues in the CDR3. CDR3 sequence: CASSLTGNTGELFF. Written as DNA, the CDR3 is TGTGCCAGCAGCCTGACAGGGAACACCGGGGAGCTGTTTTTT.

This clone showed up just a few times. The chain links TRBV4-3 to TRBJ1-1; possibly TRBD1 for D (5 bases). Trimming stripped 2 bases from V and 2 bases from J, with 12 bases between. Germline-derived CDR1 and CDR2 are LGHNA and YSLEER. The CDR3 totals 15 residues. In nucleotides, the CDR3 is TGCGCCAGCAGCCAACGCCCCGACAGAAACACTGAAGCTTTCTTT. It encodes CASSQRPDRNTEAFF.

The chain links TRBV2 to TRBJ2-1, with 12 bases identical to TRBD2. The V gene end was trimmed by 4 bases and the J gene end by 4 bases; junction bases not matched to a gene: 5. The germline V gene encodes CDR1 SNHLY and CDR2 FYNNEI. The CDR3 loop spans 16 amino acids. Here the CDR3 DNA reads TGTGCCAGCAGTGGACTAGCGGGGGCCCTATACAATGAGCAGTTCTTC. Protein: CASSGLAGALYNEQFF.

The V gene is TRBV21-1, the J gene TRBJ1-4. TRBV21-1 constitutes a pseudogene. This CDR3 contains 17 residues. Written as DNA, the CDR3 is TGTGCCAGCAGCAAAGAAGCTTGGCGGGCCACTAATGAAAAACTGTTTTTT. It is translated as CASSKEAWRATNEKLFF.

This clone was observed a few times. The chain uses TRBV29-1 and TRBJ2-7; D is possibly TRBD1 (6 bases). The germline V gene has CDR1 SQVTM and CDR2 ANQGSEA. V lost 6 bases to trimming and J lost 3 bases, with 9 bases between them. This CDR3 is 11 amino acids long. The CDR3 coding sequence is TGCAGCGTCAACAGGGTCTACGAGCAGTACTTC. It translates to CSVNRVYEQYF.

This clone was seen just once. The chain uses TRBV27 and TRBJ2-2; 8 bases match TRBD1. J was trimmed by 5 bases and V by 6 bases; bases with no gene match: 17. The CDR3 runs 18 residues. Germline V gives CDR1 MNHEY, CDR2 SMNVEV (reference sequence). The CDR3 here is CASSWNLMTGAGTGELFF. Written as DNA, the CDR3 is TGTGCCAGCAGCTGGAACCTCATGACAGGGGCGGGAACCGGGGAGCTGTTTTTT.

Here the CDR3 reads CASRGLNYGYTF. The CDR3 DNA reads as TGTGCCAGCAGGGGGCTCAACTATGGCTACACCTTC. V gene TRBV2 combines with J gene TRBJ1-2, with a possible D match to TRBD1 (5 bases). The CDR3 covers 12 residues. The germline CDR1 and CDR2 sequences are SNHLY and FYNNEI. Trimming took 6 bases from V and 2 from J, leaving 7 bases between them.

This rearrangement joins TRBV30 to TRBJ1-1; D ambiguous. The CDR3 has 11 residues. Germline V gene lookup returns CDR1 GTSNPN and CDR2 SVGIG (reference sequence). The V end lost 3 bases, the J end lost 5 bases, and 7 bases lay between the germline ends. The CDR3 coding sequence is TGTGCCTGGAGCCCGAGAACTGAAGCTTTCTTT. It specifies CAWSPRTEAFF.

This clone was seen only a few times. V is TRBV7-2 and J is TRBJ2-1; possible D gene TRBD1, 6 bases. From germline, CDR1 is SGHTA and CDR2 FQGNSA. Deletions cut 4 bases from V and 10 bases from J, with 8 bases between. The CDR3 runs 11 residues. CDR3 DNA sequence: TGTGCCAGCAGCTATGGGACAGAGCAGTTCTTC. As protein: CASSYGTEQFF.

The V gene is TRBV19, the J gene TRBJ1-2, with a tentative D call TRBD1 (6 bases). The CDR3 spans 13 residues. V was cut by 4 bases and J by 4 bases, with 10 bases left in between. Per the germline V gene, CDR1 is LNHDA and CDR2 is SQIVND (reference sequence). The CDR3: CASSKGELYGYTF. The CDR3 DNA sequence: TGTGCCAGTAGTAAGGGGGAACTCTATGGCTACACCTTC. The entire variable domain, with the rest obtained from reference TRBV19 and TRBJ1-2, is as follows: DGGITQSPKYLFRKEGQNVTLSCEQNLNHDAMYWYRQDPGQGLRLIYYSQIVNDFQKGDIAEGYSVSREKKESFPLTVTSAQKNPTAFYLCASSKGELYGYTFGSGTRLTVV.

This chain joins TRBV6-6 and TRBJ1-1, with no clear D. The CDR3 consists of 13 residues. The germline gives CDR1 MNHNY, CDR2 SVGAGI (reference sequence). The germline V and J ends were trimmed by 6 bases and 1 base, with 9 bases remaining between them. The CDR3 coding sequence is TGTGCCAGCAGCTCTTTCTCGAACACTGAAGCTTTCTTT. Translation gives CASSSFSNTEAFF.

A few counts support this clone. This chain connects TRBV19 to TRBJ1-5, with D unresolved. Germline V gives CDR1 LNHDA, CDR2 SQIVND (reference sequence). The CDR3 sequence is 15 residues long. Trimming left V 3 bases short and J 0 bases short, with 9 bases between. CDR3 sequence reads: CASSMGVYSNQPQHF. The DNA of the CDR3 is TGTGCCAGTAGTATGGGAGTGTATAGCAATCAGCCCCAGCATTTT. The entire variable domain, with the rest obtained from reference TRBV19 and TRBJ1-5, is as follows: DGGITQSPKYLFRKEGQNVTLSCEQNLNHDAMYWYRQDPGQGLRLIYYSQIVNDFQKGDIAEGYSVSREKKESFPLTVTSAQKNPTAFYLCASSMGVYSNQPQHFGDGTRLSIL.

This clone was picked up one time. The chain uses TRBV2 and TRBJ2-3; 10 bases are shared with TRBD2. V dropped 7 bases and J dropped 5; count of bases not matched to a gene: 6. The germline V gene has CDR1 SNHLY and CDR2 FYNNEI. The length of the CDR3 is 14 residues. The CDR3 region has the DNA TGTGCCAGCACCCAACTAGCGGGGTTAGATACGCAGTATTTT. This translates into CASTQLAGLDTQYF.

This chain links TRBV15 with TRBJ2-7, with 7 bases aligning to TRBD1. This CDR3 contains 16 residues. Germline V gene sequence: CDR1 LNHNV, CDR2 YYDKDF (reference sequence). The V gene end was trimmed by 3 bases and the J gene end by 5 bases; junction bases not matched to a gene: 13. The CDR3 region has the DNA TGTGCCACCAGCAGCCACAGGGACAGTCCTCGAAACGAGCAGTACTTC. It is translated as CATSSHRDSPRNEQYF.

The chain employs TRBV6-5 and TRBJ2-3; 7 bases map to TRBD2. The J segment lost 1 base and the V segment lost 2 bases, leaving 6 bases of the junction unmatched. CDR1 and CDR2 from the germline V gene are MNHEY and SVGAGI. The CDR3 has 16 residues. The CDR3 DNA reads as TGTGCCAGCAGTTACACCCAGCGGGGACGCACAGATACGCAGTATTTT. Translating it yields CASSYTQRGRTDTQYF.

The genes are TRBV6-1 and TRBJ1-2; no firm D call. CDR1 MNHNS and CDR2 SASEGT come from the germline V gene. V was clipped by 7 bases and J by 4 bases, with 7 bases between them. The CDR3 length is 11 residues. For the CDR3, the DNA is TGTGCCAGCAATCCAGGCTATGGCTACACCTTC. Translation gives CASNPGYGYTF.

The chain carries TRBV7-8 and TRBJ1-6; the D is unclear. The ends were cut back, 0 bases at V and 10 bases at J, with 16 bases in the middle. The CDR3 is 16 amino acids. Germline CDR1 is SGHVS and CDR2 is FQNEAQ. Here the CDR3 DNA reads TGTGCCAGCAGCTTAGCTATGTCACCTTTTAGCTCACCCCTCCACTTT. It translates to CASSLAMSPFSSPLHF.

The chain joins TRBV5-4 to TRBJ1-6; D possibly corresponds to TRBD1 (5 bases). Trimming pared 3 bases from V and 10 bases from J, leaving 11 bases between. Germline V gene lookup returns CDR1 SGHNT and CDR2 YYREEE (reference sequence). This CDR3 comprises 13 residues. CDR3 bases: TGTGCCAGCAGCTCCCCAGGGCGCTCACCCCTCCACTTT. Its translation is CASSSPGRSPLHF.

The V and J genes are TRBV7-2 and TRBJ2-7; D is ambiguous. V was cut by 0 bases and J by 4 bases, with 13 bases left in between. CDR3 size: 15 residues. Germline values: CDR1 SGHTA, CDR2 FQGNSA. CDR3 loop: CASSLATGAGYEQYF. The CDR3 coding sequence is TGTGCCAGCAGCTTAGCCACGGGTGCCGGGTACGAGCAGTACTTC.

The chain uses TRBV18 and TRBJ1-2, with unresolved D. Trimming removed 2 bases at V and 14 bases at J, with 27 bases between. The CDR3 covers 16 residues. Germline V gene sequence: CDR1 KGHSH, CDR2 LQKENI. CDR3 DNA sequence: TGTGCCAGCTCACCATCCCTCAGGTCCTCCTCCTTATTGTCTACCTTC. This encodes CASSPSLRSSSLLSTF.

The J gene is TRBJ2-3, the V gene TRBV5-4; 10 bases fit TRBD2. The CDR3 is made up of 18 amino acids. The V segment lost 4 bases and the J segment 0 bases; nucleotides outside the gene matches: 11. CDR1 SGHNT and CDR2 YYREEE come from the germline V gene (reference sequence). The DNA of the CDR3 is TGTGCCAGCAGCCCCAGGACTAGCGGAGCCATTAGCACAGATACGCAGTATTTT. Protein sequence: CASSPRTSGAISTDTQYF.

This CDR3 is CASRADISSNQPQHF. The DNA of the CDR3 is TGCGCCAGCAGAGCAGACATCTCGAGCAATCAGCCCCAGCATTTT. The chain has TRBV10-2 and TRBJ1-5; D is unclear. Trimming stripped 6 bases from V and 1 base from J, with 13 bases between. Germline loops: CDR1 WSHSY, CDR2 SAAADI. This CDR3 has 15 amino acids.

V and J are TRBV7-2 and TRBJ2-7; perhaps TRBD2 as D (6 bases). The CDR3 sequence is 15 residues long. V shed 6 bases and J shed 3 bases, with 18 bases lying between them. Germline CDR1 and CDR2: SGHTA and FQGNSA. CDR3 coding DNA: TGTGCCAGCAGTTTTTCCGGGACGGAGGGCTACGAGCAGTACTTC. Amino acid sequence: CASSFSGTEGYEQYF.

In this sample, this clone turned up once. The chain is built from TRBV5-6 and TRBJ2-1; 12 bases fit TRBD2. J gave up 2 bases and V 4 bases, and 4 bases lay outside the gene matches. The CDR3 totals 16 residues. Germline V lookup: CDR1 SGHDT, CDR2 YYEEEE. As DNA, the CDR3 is TGTGCCAGCAGCGTCCTAGCGGGGGGGCCCTACAATGAGCAGTTCTTC. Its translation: CASSVLAGGPYNEQFF.

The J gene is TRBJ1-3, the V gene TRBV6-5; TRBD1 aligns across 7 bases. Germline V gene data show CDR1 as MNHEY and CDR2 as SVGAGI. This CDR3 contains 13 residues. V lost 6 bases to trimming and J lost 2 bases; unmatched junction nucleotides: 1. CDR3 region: CASRTGPGNTIYF. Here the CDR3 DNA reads TGTGCCAGCAGGACAGGGCCTGGAAACACCATATATTTT.

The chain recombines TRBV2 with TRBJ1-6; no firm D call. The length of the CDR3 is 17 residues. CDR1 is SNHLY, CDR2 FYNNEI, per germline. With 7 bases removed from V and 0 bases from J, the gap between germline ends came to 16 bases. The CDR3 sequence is CASTLSTLRSYNSPLHF. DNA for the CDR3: TGTGCCAGCACCCTATCGACACTTCGCTCCTATAATTCACCCCTCCACTTT.

CDR3 region: CASRNGQVYNSPLHF. DNA of the CDR3: TGTGCCAGCAGAAACGGACAGGTCTATAATTCACCCCTCCACTTT. The chain has TRBV27 and TRBJ1-6; 7 bases agree with TRBD1. The CDR3 spans 15 residues. J was trimmed by 3 bases and V by 6 bases; bases with no gene match: 5. The V gene's germline CDR1 is MNHEY and CDR2 SMNVEV (reference sequence).

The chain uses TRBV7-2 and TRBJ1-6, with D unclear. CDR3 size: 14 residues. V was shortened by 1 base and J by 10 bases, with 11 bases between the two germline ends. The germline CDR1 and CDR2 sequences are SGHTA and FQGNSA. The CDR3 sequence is CASSLGGRESPLHF. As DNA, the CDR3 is TGTGCCAGCAGCTTAGGTGGGAGGGAATCACCCCTCCACTTT. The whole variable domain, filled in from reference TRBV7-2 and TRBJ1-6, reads GAGVSQSPSNKVTEKGKDVELRCDPISGHTALYWYRQSLGQGLEFLIYFQGNSAPDKSGLPSDRFSAERTGGSVSTLTIQRTQQEDSAVYLCASSLGGRESPLHFGNGTRLTVT.